A selection of T cell receptor beta chains follows, all from one sample in a study of T cell responses to AZD1222 COVID-19 vaccine. Sequencing used immunoSEQ multiplex PCR; TCRdb keeps in-frame clones, though not all of them. The table lists 200,000 or so clones, approximately 87% of them singletons. The specimen comprised peripheral blood, sampled on day 0 of MenACWY control vaccination. The receptors here all came from an adult in good health. The CDR3 runs from the conserved cysteine through the conserved F or W. The D gene is left open where the match is weak. The size field is filled for only some rows; it gives once, few, many or a size class.

CDR3aa	CDR3nt	abundance	v_gene	j_gene	d_gene
CASSLAAGADTDTQYF	TGTGCCAGCAGCTTAGCCGCAGGGGCCGACACAGATACGCAGTATTTT	NA	TRBV7-9	TRBJ2-3	NA
CASSEGGTDTQYF	TGTGCCAGCAGCGAAGGGGGCACAGATACGCAGTATTTT	once	TRBV9	TRBJ2-3	NA
CASSGQGDGYTF	TGTGCCAGCAGCGGACAGGGTGATGGCTACACCTTC	NA	TRBV28	TRBJ1-2	TRBD1
CASSSGEVTEAFF	TGTGCCAGCAGTTCTGGGGAAGTCACTGAAGCTTTCTTT	NA	TRBV6-5	TRBJ1-1	NA
CASSPRTATNQPQHF	TGTGCCAGCAGCCCCCGGACAGCAACCAATCAGCCCCAGCATTTT	NA	TRBV2	TRBJ1-5	NA
CASSQSLAGSSYEQYF	TGTGCCAGCAGCCAATCCCTAGCGGGGAGCTCCTACGAGCAGTACTTC	once	TRBV28	TRBJ2-7	TRBD2
CATRDSSTDTQYF	TGTGCCACCAGGGACAGCAGCACAGATACGCAGTATTTT	NA	TRBV24-1	TRBJ2-3	NA
CASSARDTQYF	TGTGCCAGCAGTGCACGCGATACGCAGTATTTT	once	TRBV27	TRBJ2-3	NA
CAKATANTGELFF	TGTGCCAAAGCGACAGCGAACACCGGGGAGCTGTTTTTT	NA	TRBV30	TRBJ2-2	NA
CASSIPREGRNEQFF	TGTGCCAGTAGTATTCCGAGGGAGGGCCGGAATGAGCAGTTCTTC	NA	TRBV19	TRBJ2-1	TRBD2
CASSVVQGAQPQHF	TGTGCCAGCAGCGTTGTCCAGGGTGCTCAGCCCCAGCATTTT	NA	TRBV28	TRBJ1-5	NA
CATSRDRTSPLHF	TGTGCCACCAGCAGAGATAGGACCTCACCCCTCCACTTT	NA	TRBV15	TRBJ1-6	NA
CASSQLAGGATDTQYF	TGCGCCAGCAGCCAGCTAGCGGGGGGAGCCACAGATACGCAGTATTTT	NA	TRBV4-3	TRBJ2-3	TRBD2
CASSQEGRWGTEQYF	TGCGCCAGCAGCCAAGAGGGACGGTGGGGAACCGAGCAGTACTTC	few	TRBV4-1	TRBJ2-7	NA
CASTGGQGGTGELFF	TGTGCCAGTACGGGAGGGCAGGGAGGAACCGGGGAGCTGTTTTTT	NA	TRBV19	TRBJ2-2	TRBD2
CASSVGGRAYNEQFF	TGTGCCAGCAGCGTCGGCGGGAGGGCCTACAATGAGCAGTTCTTC	NA	TRBV9	TRBJ2-1	TRBD2
CASRSYDIQYF	TGTGCCAGCAGGTCGTATGACATTCAGTACTTC	NA	TRBV12-3/TRBV12-4	TRBJ2-4	NA
CASSSHRGRNEQYF	TGTGCCAGCAGCTCCCACAGGGGTCGTAACGAGCAGTACTTC	NA	TRBV7-2	TRBJ2-7	TRBD1
CASSGFWSGGETQYF	TGTGCCAGCAGTGGGTTTTGGAGCGGGGGAGAGACCCAGTACTTC	NA	TRBV27	TRBJ2-5	TRBD2
CASSLGAGGTDTQYF	TGTGCCAGCAGCCTCGGAGCAGGGGGTACAGATACGCAGTATTTT	NA	TRBV7-3	TRBJ2-3	TRBD1
CASSSALTSGGGTDTQYF	TGTGCCAGCAGCTCCGCCCTCACTAGCGGGGGGGGCACAGATACGCAGTATTTT	NA	TRBV7-2	TRBJ2-3	TRBD2
CASSQETFNSPLHF	TGCGCCAGCAGCCAAGAGACCTTTAATTCACCCCTCCACTTT	NA	TRBV4-3	TRBJ1-6	NA
CASSQEAQRGAQYF	TGTGCCAGCAGCCAAGAGGCCCAGCGGGGGGCCCAGTACTTC	NA	TRBV14	TRBJ2-5	TRBD2
CASSSHPGQGYEQYF	TGTGCCAGCAGCTCTCATCCGGGACAGGGGTACGAGCAGTACTTC	NA	TRBV7-6	TRBJ2-7	TRBD1
CASSYSPTYGYTF	TGTGCCAGCAGTTACTCTCCCACCTATGGCTACACCTTC	NA	TRBV6-6	TRBJ1-2	NA
CASSLWRTISGANVLTF	TGTGCCAGCAGCTTATGGCGGACGATCTCTGGGGCCAACGTCCTGACTTTC	NA	TRBV7-8	TRBJ2-6	NA
CASSLGGWAYGYTF	TGTGCCAGCAGCTTAGGTGGATGGGCCTATGGCTACACCTTC	once	TRBV7-9	TRBJ1-2	NA
CASSQTGSRSDTQYF	TGTGCCAGCAGCCAGACAGGGAGTCGCTCAGATACGCAGTATTTT	NA	TRBV7-7	TRBJ2-3	TRBD1
CASSQGTGGGSYEQYF	TGCGCCAGCAGCCAAGGAACAGGGGGGGGTTCCTACGAGCAGTACTTC	NA	TRBV4-3	TRBJ2-7	NA
CASSLGAGPSYEQYF	TGTGCCAGCAGCTTAGGCGCAGGGCCCTCCTACGAGCAGTACTTC	NA	TRBV11-2	TRBJ2-7	NA
CAISDQGLTNTEAFF	TGTGCCATCAGTGACCAGGGCCTAACGAACACTGAAGCTTTCTTT	NA	TRBV10-3	TRBJ1-1	NA
CASSQVFGLGSSGELFF	TGTGCCAGCAGCCAAGTTTTTGGTCTAGGAAGTTCCGGGGAGCTGTTTTTT	NA	TRBV14	TRBJ2-2	NA
CAISEEGARREKLFF	TGTGCCATCAGTGAAGAGGGGGCGCGGCGGGAAAAACTGTTTTTT	once	TRBV10-3	TRBJ1-4	TRBD1
CAWSTGATSPLHF	TGTGCCTGGAGTACAGGGGCTACTTCACCCCTCCACTTT	NA	TRBV30	TRBJ1-6	TRBD1
CASSATSEYQPQHF	TGTGCCAGCAGTGCGACATCGGAGTATCAGCCCCAGCATTTT	NA	TRBV2	TRBJ1-5	NA
CASSQGSPGVYGYTF	TGTGCCAGCAGCCAAGGTTCCCCAGGGGTCTATGGCTACACCTTC	NA	TRBV4-2	TRBJ1-2	NA
CASSTTLGQNNYGYTF	TGTGCCAGCAGCACCACTCTGGGGCAGAATAACTATGGCTACACCTTC	few	TRBV2	TRBJ1-2	NA
CASSVAGEGYEQYF	TGTGCCAGCAGCGTGGCAGGAGAAGGCTACGAGCAGTACTTC	few	TRBV9	TRBJ2-7	NA
CATSDLRGADTGELFF	TGTGCCACCAGTGATTTGCGCGGGGCGGACACCGGGGAGCTGTTTTTT	once	TRBV24-1	TRBJ2-2	NA
CASSHKVLAGKNTGELFF	TGTGCCAGCTCCCATAAAGTCCTAGCGGGAAAAAACACCGGGGAGCTGTTTTTT	NA	TRBV18	TRBJ2-2	TRBD2
CASSLEAGRETQYF	TGTGCCAGCAGCTTAGAGGCGGGAAGGGAGACCCAGTACTTC	NA	TRBV7-2	TRBJ2-5	NA
CASSPRDRGYEQYF	TGTGCCAGCAGCCCCCGGGACAGGGGCTACGAGCAGTACTTC	NA	TRBV7-8	TRBJ2-7	TRBD1
CASRPLVRDREYQDSPLHF	TGTGCAAGTCGCCCCCTCGTCCGGGACAGGGAGTATCAGGATTCACCCCTCCACTTT	NA	TRBV12-2	TRBJ1-6	NA
CASGTRHDYGYTF	TGTGCCAGCGGAACCCGGCACGACTATGGCTACACCTTC	NA	TRBV12-3/TRBV12-4	TRBJ1-2	NA
CASSPGGNPPLEQYF	TGTGCCAGCAGCCCCGGGGGTAACCCCCCTCTCGAGCAGTACTTC	NA	TRBV7-2	TRBJ2-7	NA
CASSLLTSGIPHYNEQFF	TGTGCCAGCAGTTTACTGACTAGCGGGATCCCACATTACAATGAGCAGTTCTTC	NA	TRBV27	TRBJ2-1	TRBD2